This paragraph covers one TCR beta chain sequence. Its antigen is still unknown. The CDR3 spans 18 residues. CDR1 is SEHNR, CDR2 FQNEAQ, per germline (reference sequence). Trimming took 3 bases from V and 3 from J; bases not matched to a gene: 16. The data belong to a study of somatic mutations in cytotoxic T cells in rheumatoid arthritis. Study details: A roughly 32 ml EDTA sample of patient blood was drawn right after diagnosis, before any treatment. Flow sorting of some V beta antibody-stained T cells reached nearly 100% purity, with V beta1+ cells also TCRB-sequenced.

Overall study results and limits: CD8+ T-cell clonality showed no significant difference between rheumatoid arthritis patients and age-matched healthy controls. Among rheumatoid arthritis patients, TRBV07 appeared slightly underrepresented, and this finding was left without any adjustment for multiple comparisons.

Repertoires were generated with immunoSEQ multiplex PCR, while TCRdb's copy carries only in-frame clones and drops some. Of under 25,000 clones listed, around 85% are singletons. Sequencing input: CD8+ T cells sorted from blood. This clonotype was obtained from a middle-aged woman with rheumatoid arthritis. V is TRBV7-9 and J is TRBJ1-1, with TRBD1 matching over 7 bases. The CDR3 protein is CASSFSLLDLDRDTEAFF. In nucleotides, the CDR3 is TGTGCCAGCAGCTTCTCCTTGCTAGACCTCGACAGGGACACTGAAGCTTTCTTT.